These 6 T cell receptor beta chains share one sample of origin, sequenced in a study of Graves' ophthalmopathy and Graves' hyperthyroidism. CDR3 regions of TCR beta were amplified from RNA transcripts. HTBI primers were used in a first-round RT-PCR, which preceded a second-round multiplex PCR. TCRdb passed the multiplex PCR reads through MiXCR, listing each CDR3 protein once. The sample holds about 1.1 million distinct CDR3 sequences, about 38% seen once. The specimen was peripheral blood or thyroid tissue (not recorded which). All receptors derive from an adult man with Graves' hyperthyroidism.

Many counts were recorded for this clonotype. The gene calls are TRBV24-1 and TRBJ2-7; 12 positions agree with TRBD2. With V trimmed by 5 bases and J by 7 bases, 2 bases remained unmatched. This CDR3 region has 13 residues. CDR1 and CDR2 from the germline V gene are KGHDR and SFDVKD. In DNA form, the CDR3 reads TGTGCCACCAGTGGAACTAGCGGGGGGGAGCAGTACTTC. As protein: CATSGTSGGEQYF.

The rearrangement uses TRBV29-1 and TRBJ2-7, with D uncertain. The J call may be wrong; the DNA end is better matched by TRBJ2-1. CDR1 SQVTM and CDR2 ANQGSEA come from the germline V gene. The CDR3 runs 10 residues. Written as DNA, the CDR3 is TGCAGCGTTCTGGAGTCTGAGCAGTTCTTC. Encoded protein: CSVLESEQFF.

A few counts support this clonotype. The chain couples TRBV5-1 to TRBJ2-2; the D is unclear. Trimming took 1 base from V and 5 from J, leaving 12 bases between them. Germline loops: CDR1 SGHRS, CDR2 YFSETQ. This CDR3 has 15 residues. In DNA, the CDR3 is TGCGCCAGCAGCTTGTCAGTCGGACGGACCGGGGAGCTGTTTTTT. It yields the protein CASSLSVGRTGELFF.

The CDR3 region is CASSQVSQGLTEAFF. The CDR3 coding sequence is TGTGCCAGCAGCCAAGTCTCTCAGGGCTTGACTGAAGCTTTCTTT. This chain connects TRBV4-2 to TRBJ1-1; perhaps TRBD1 as D (5 bases). Germline loops: CDR1 LGHNA, CDR2 YNFKEQ. V was pared by 1 base and J by 5 bases, with 14 bases between. The CDR3 consists of 15 residues.

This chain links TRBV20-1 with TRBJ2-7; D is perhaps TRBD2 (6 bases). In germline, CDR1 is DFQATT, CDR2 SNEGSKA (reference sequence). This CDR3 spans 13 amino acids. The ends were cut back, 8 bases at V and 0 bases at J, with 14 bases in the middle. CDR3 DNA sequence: TGCAGTACTGAGGGGAGGAGCTCCTACGAGCAGTACTTC. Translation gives CSTEGRSSYEQYF.

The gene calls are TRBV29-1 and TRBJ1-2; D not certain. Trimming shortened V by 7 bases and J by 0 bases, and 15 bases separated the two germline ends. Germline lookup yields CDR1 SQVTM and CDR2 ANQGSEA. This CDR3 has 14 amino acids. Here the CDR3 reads CSARPAPANYGYTF. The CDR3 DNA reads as TGCAGCGCCCGCCCGGCACCAGCTAACTATGGCTACACCTTC. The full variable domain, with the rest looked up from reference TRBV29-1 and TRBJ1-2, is SAVISQKPSRDICQRGTSLTIQCQVDSQVTMMFWYRQQPGQSLTLIATANQGSEATYESGFVIDKFPISRPNLTFSTLTVSNMSPEDSSIYLCSARPAPANYGYTFGSGTRLTVV.